The present entry profiles one T cell receptor beta chain with its context. Its antigen remains unknown. This record comes from a study of vaccination effects on CD4 cells after COVID-19. Study information: Antigen-specific CD4+ T cell clonotypes were called by their expansion after viral peptide-pool culture in ViraFEST. Each well held 2 million to 2.5 million PBMC cultured with around 9.7 ug/ml peptides and roughly 9 IU/ml IL-2.

Here immunoSEQ multiplex PCR was the method, and the copy in TCRdb shows in-frame clones only, minus some. Counted here are about 76,000 clones, 75% to 80% occurring once; the ten biggest clones make up about 2.1%. Germline assignment: CDR1 PRHDT and CDR2 FYEKMQ (reference sequence). The CDR3 loop spans 14 amino acids. V shed 2 bases and J 7 bases; nucleotides not matched to a gene: 4. Culture proceeded for 10 days, and CD4+ T cells were then isolated. All vaccine recipients tested negative for nucleocapsid antibodies and had never contracted SARS-CoV-2 infection. This TCR was recovered from a human donor who received a COVID-19 vaccine. This sequence joins TRBV13 and TRBJ1-2, with 10 bases lining up with TRBD1. The specimen comprised CD4+ T cells from PBMCs cultured without peptide, sampled before COVID-19 vaccination. Here the CDR3 DNA reads TGTGCCAGCAGCTTACGAGACAGGGGGCTTGGCTACACCTTC. It codes for CASSLRDRGLGYTF.